The 3 T cell receptor beta chains below come from one sample, sequenced in a study of T-cell reconstitution after alpha-beta-depleted transplantation in children. Unique molecular identifiers were incorporated during preparation of the TCRbeta library. TCRdb recomputed calls from the PCR reads with MiXCR, one row per CDR3 protein. The data hold about 980,000 distinct CDR3 sequences, with 25% to 30% observed a single time. Sample: PBMCs, mostly from graft donor cells, taken 360 days after TCRalphabeta/CD19-depleted stem cell transplant. The receptor set was obtained from a boy under two years old who had a stem cell transplant for SCID, so the T cells may come from the graft donor.

The sample holds many counts of this clonotype. The chain couples TRBV3-1 to TRBJ2-7; D is tentatively TRBD1 or TRBD2 (5 bases each). This CDR3 is built from 14 residues. The germline V gene has CDR1 LGHDT and CDR2 YNNKEL (reference sequence). The germline V and J ends were trimmed by 4 bases and 0 bases, with 10 bases remaining between them. The CDR3 DNA follows: TGTGCCAGCAGCCTACCGGGACCCTCCTACGAGCAGTACTTC. Its translation: CASSLPGPSYEQYF.

The chain uses TRBV4-2 and TRBJ2-1; a weak D match, TRBD2 (5 bases). V lost 4 bases and J lost 6, with 16 bases in between. This CDR3 is 15 amino acids long. Germline values: CDR1 LGHNA, CDR2 YNFKEQ. CDR3 region: CASSLGPGSANEQFF. The CDR3 DNA reads TGTGCCAGCAGCCTCGGCCCGGGGTCGGCCAATGAGCAGTTCTTC.

V usage is TRBV20-1 and J usage is TRBJ2-3; 9 bases are shared with TRBD2. Germline V lookup: CDR1 DFQATT, CDR2 SNEGSKA (reference sequence). CDR3 size: 16 residues. V was pared by 3 bases and J by 1 base, with 8 bases of the junction left unmatched. The CDR3 DNA reads as TGCAGTGCTAGTCCCGCTAGCGGGGTGGGCACAGATACGCAGTATTTT. Translated: CSASPASGVGTDTQYF.